Following are 24 T cell receptor beta chains from one sample sequenced in a study of cytomegalovirus exposure and HLA in healthy donors. The PCR made use of 60 Vbeta and 13 Jbeta primers. Sequencing was performed with immunoSEQ multiplex PCR; in TCRdb, only in-frame clones are kept and a portion is missing. The sample gives 110,000 to 150,000 clones, less than 10% of which show up once; approximately 1.7% is in the top ten. What was sequenced was PBMCs. These TCRs come from a man between 50 and 59 years old in good health and CMV-seronegative.

The chain joins TRBV5-1 to TRBJ2-3; TRBD2 matches 13 bases. With 2 bases clipped from V and 5 bases from J, the junction kept 8 bases outside the gene matches. CDR1 and CDR2 (germline): SGHRS, YFSETQ. The CDR3 length is 17 residues. The CDR3 DNA sequence: TGCGCCAGCAGCTTAGCCGGGACTAGCGGGATTGTAGATACGCAGTATTTT. As protein: CASSLAGTSGIVDTQYF.

J is TRBJ2-6 and V is TRBV7-9; D ambiguous. Germline CDR1 and CDR2: SEHNR and FQNEAQ (reference sequence). Trimming cost V 6 bases and J 2 bases, with 11 bases left between them. The CDR3 totals 15 residues. The CDR3 nucleotides read TGTGCCAGCAGTATAGGAGCACCTGGGGCCAACGTCCTGACTTTC. Its translation is CASSIGAPGANVLTF.

The genes are TRBV11-3 and TRBJ2-1; TRBD2 might be the D (6 bases). Germline values: CDR1 SGHNT, CDR2 YENEEA. The CDR3 spans 16 residues. The V and J ends lost 4 bases and 5 bases respectively, with 18 bases between them. The CDR3 region has the DNA TGTGCCAGCAGCTCAGGGACGGGAGCAGCGGACAATGAGCAGTTCTTC. Encoded protein: CASSSGTGAADNEQFF.

This clone showed up just a few times. This sequence joins TRBV6-5 and TRBJ2-5, with D perhaps matching TRBD1 (5 bases). The CDR3 is 15 residues long. V was pared by 4 bases and J by 1 base, with 13 bases between. The V gene's germline CDR1 is MNHEY and CDR2 SVGAGI. CDR3 sequence reads: CASSSQGIGQETQYF. For the CDR3, the DNA is TGTGCCAGCAGTTCCCAGGGAATTGGCCAAGAGACCCAGTACTTC.

This clone was counted a few times. This sequence joins TRBV7-9 and TRBJ2-7; a weak D match, TRBD1 (5 bases). Deletions cut 5 bases from V and 5 bases from J, with 10 bases between. CDR3 length: 12 residues. Germline CDR1 reads SEHNR; CDR2 reads FQNEAQ (reference sequence). The CDR3 here is CASSPGFDEQYF. The CDR3 coding sequence is TGTGCCAGCAGCCCAGGGTTCGACGAGCAGTACTTC.

This sequence joins TRBV5-4 and TRBJ2-3, with 8 positions matching TRBD2. The CDR3 covers 16 residues. Germline CDR1 SGHNT, CDR2 YYREEE (reference sequence). Germline trimming cut 4 bases from V and 6 bases from J; bases unmatched to any gene: 13. The CDR3 DNA sequence: TGTGCCAGCAGCAGCAAAAGACTAGCGAGTGAGGATACGCAGTATTTT. This codes for CASSSKRLASEDTQYF.

The chain uses TRBV5-4 and TRBJ2-5; 7 positions agree with TRBD1. The CDR3 extends over 16 amino acids. Trimming at V came to 4 bases and at J to 0 bases, leaving 9 bases not matched to a gene. CDR1 and CDR2 from the germline V gene are SGHNT and YYREEE (reference sequence). CDR3 sequence: CASSLPRRGYQETQYF. CDR3 nucleotide sequence: TGTGCCAGCAGCCTGCCACGCAGGGGGTACCAAGAGACCCAGTACTTC.

V is TRBV4-1 and J is TRBJ2-7, with 8 positions matching TRBD2. Germline CDR1 and CDR2: MGHRA and YSYEKL. The CDR3 is 15 residues long. With V trimmed by 0 bases and J by 4 bases, 5 bases remained unmatched. Written as DNA, the CDR3 is TGCGCCAGCAGCCAAGAACTAGCGGTTCATTACGAGCAGTACTTC. This translates into CASSQELAVHYEQYF.

A few counts support this clone. The chain carries TRBV27 and TRBJ1-2, with a tentative D call TRBD1 (6 bases). Trimming pared 5 bases from V and 3 bases from J, leaving 19 bases between. The germline CDR1 and CDR2 sequences are MNHEY and SMNVEV (reference sequence). There are 16 residues in the CDR3. The CDR3 DNA sequence: TGTGCCAGCAGTCTCAGCCGGGGGGCGCGAGACTATGGCTACACCTTC. It is translated as CASSLSRGARDYGYTF.

The chain combines TRBV6-5 with TRBJ2-1, with unresolved D. The germline V gene encodes CDR1 MNHEY and CDR2 SVGAGI. The CDR3 extends over 14 amino acids. V gave up 4 bases and J gave up 3 bases, with 10 bases separating them. This CDR3 reads CASSFLVGYNEQFF. For the CDR3, the DNA is TGTGCCAGCAGTTTTCTAGTTGGCTACAATGAGCAGTTCTTC.

V and J are TRBV7-3 and TRBJ2-2, with TRBD2 as a possible D gene (5 bases). Germline V gives CDR1 SGHTA, CDR2 FQGTGA. The CDR3 is made up of 16 amino acids. Trimming took off 5 bases at V and 8 bases at J, with 21 bases between the two ends. The CDR3 protein is CASSRPRNRLSGELFF. Written as DNA, the CDR3 is TGTGCCAGCAGCCGCCCCCGGAACCGACTAAGTGGGGAGCTGTTTTTT.

The chain carries TRBV7-8 and TRBJ1-5; D might be TRBD1 (5 bases). V was clipped by 1 base and J by 4 bases, with 14 bases between them. The V gene's germline CDR1 is SGHVS and CDR2 FQNEAQ. CDR3 length: 16 amino acids. CDR3 coding DNA: TGTGCCAGCAGCTTAGGGGCAGGGAACTTTAATCAGCCCCAGCATTTT. Residues: CASSLGAGNFNQPQHF.

This clone was observed a handful of times. The CDR3 protein is CAWSREGHSPLHF. CDR3 sequence (DNA): TGTGCCTGGAGTCGGGAGGGGCATTCACCCCTCCACTTT. The chain links TRBV30 to TRBJ1-6; D might be TRBD1 (5 bases). CDR1 is GTSNPN and CDR2 is SVGIG in the germline V gene (reference sequence). V lost 2 bases and J lost 8, with 10 bases in between. The CDR3 spans 13 residues.

This clone was counted ten times or more. The rearrangement links TRBV5-1 to TRBJ2-2; 13 bases are shared with TRBD2. Trimming took 4 bases from V and 13 from J; bases not matched to a gene: 10. Germline assignment: CDR1 SGHRS and CDR2 YFSETQ. The CDR3 runs 15 residues. In DNA, the CDR3 is TGCGCCAGCAGCCCGGGACTAGCGGGGTTGGAGGTGCTGTTTTTT. It is translated as CASSPGLAGLEVLFF.

The CDR3 DNA sequence: TGTGCCAGCAGTGAACCCCGGCAGGGACTAGCGAATACCTACGAGCAGTACTTC. Translation: CASSEPRQGLANTYEQYF. V gene TRBV2 combines with J gene TRBJ2-7; 10 nucleotides align to TRBD2. Per the germline V gene, CDR1 is SNHLY and CDR2 is FYNNEI. V lost 2 bases, J lost 2 bases, and 12 bases stayed unmatched. The CDR3 extends over 18 amino acids.

This chain joins TRBV11-2 and TRBJ1-1; D is uncertain. V was pared by 1 base and J by 1 base, with 7 bases between. CDR3 size: 14 residues. The germline V gene has CDR1 SGHAT and CDR2 FQNNGV. The CDR3 nucleotides are TGTGCCAGCAGCTTAGTAGAGGGGAACACTGAAGCTTTCTTT. Encoded protein: CASSLVEGNTEAFF.

This clone was recorded a few times. The chain joins TRBV7-9 to TRBJ2-2; tentative D call: TRBD1 (5 bases). The germline CDR1 and CDR2 sequences are SEHNR and FQNEAQ (reference sequence). Between the trimmed V and J ends, which lost 10 bases and 0 bases, there was a span of 12 bases. This CDR3 comprises 14 residues. CDR3 sequence: CATKWGANTGELFF. The CDR3 coding sequence is TGTGCCACTAAGTGGGGCGCGAACACCGGGGAGCTGTTTTTT.

The chain couples TRBV7-3 to TRBJ2-2, with a weak D call TRBD1 (6 bases). The germline gives CDR1 SGHTA, CDR2 FQGTGA. The V gene lost 5 bases and the J gene lost 0 bases, with 10 bases spanning the gap. The CDR3 length is 15 residues. The CDR3 sequence is CASSRDTSNTGELFF. The CDR3 DNA reads as TGTGCCAGCAGCAGGGACACATCGAACACCGGGGAGCTGTTTTTT.

This chain connects TRBV6-6 to TRBJ1-1; TRBD1 matches 8 bases. Germline CDR1 and CDR2: MNHNY and SVGAGI (reference sequence). The trim removed 7 bases at V and 5 bases at J, leaving 9 bases unmatched. There are 14 residues in the CDR3. The CDR3 DNA is TGTGCCAGCACCTCAACAGGGGGAAAAACTGAAGCTTTCTTT. As protein: CASTSTGGKTEAFF.

This clone has more than one count but fewer than ten. V is TRBV5-4 and J is TRBJ2-7; TRBD1 matches at 7 bases. This CDR3 comprises 13 residues. Germline V gene sequence: CDR1 SGHNT, CDR2 YYREEE (reference sequence). After removal of 3 bases from V and 2 bases from J, the junction contained 2 bases not matched to a gene. CDR3 nucleotides: TGTGCCAGCAGCTGGGACAGTACCTACGAGCAGTACTTC. Residues: CASSWDSTYEQYF.

Here the CDR3 reads CASSLSPSVDTQYF. The DNA for the CDR3 is TGTGCCAGCAGTTTATCCCCTAGCGTAGATACGCAGTATTTT. This chain uses TRBV28 with TRBJ2-3, with a weak D call TRBD2 (6 bases). Trimming removed 1 base at V and 5 bases at J, with 10 bases between. Per the germline V gene, CDR1 is MDHEN and CDR2 is SYDVKM. The CDR3 runs to 14 residues.

In its sample, this clone was seen a few times. The chain joins TRBV6-1 to TRBJ1-1; weak D call: TRBD1 (5 bases). Germline values: CDR1 MNHNS, CDR2 SASEGT. Trimming removed 5 bases at V and 1 base at J, with 11 bases between. This CDR3 has 14 amino acids. The CDR3 coding sequence is TGTGCCAGCAGTCCAGGGCTTGAGAACACTGAAGCTTTCTTT. Its protein product is CASSPGLENTEAFF.

J is TRBJ1-5 and V is TRBV28, with 8 bases that match TRBD1. Trimming took 6 bases from V and 7 from J; bases not matched to a gene: 5. Per germline, CDR1 MDHEN and CDR2 SYDVKM. This CDR3 region has 13 residues. The CDR3 is CASRGQEAQPQHF. The CDR3 DNA is TGTGCCAGCAGGGGACAGGAGGCACAGCCCCAGCATTTT.

The DNA of the CDR3 is TGTGCCAGTAGTATTGGCCCCGAATCCTACGAGCAGTACTTC. This sequence encodes CASSIGPESYEQYF. The chain carries TRBV19 and TRBJ2-7; D gene uncertain. The CDR3 is made up of 14 amino acids. Germline V gives CDR1 LNHDA, CDR2 SQIVND (reference sequence). V was trimmed by 3 bases and J by 1 base, leaving 10 bases between them.